A selection of T cell receptor beta chains follows, all from one sample in a study of blood T cell repertoires in COVID-19. Sequencing was performed with immunoSEQ multiplex PCR; in TCRdb, only in-frame clones are kept and a portion is missing. This sample has about 200,000 clones, with 87% found just once. What was sequenced was PBMCs or T cells enriched from blood (not recorded which). All receptors derive from a woman younger than 45 who had recovered from COVID-19. The CDR3 runs from the conserved cysteine through the conserved F or W. A D gene is named only where the DNA matches it firmly. Size values are once, few and many counts, or a class for expanded clones, and some rows have none.

TRBV7-3,TRBJ2-5,.,TRBD1,TGTGCCAGCAGCTCCGGGACAGACCAAGAGACCCAGTACTTC,CASSSGTDQETQYF
TRBV27,TRBJ1-2,.,.,TGTGCCAGCAGTTTCGGACAGTCTAGCGGCTACACCTTC,CASSFGQSSGYTF
TRBV12-1,TRBJ2-1,few,.,TGTGCCAGCGCCCTGGGCGGGATAGGTGAGCAGTTCTTC,CASALGGIGEQFF
TRBV6-5,TRBJ2-7,.,TRBD1,TGTGCCAGCAGGGGACAGTTCTACGAGCAGTACTTC,CASRGQFYEQYF
TRBV2,TRBJ1-1,.,.,TGTGCCAGCACAAAACAGGCTAACACTGAAGCTTTCTTT,CASTKQANTEAFF
TRBV7-2,TRBJ1-2,.,TRBD1,TGTGCCAGCAGCTTAGAAGACAGGGTCTATGGCTACACCTTC,CASSLEDRVYGYTF
TRBV12-5,TRBJ1-3,.,TRBD1,TGTGCTAGTGGTTCCCCGCCGACAGGGAAGGTAGACACCATATATTTT,CASGSPPTGKVDTIYF
TRBV18,TRBJ1-1,.,TRBD1,TGTGCCAGCTCACGGACAGGGATTGAAGCTTTCTTT,CASSRTGIEAFF
TRBV7-3,TRBJ2-5,once,.,TGTGCCAGCAGCACCGGACTCCACCCCAGGGAGACCCAGTACTTC,CASSTGLHPRETQYF
TRBV6-2/TRBV6-3,TRBJ1-6,.,.,TGTGCCAGCAGCCTACAGGGAGATAATTCACCCCTCCACTTT,CASSLQGDNSPLHF
TRBV7-8,TRBJ2-5,.,.,TGTGCCAGCAGCTTAGTGCGGTGGGAGACCCAGTACTTC,CASSLVRWETQYF
TRBV7-9,TRBJ1-1,.,.,TGTGCCAGCAGCTTTTCCGCTGAAGCTTTCTTT,CASSFSAEAFF
TRBV9,TRBJ1-2,once,.,TGTGCCAGCAGCGGATACAGGAATCCCTGGGGCTACACCTTC,CASSGYRNPWGYTF
TRBV15,TRBJ2-1,once,TRBD2,TGTGCCACCAGCGGACCTAGCGGGGGACTCGGGAATGAGCAGTTCTTC,CATSGPSGGLGNEQFF
TRBV7-7,TRBJ2-5,few,TRBD1,TGTGCCAGCAGCTTCTTAGGGACAGGCCAAGAGACCCAGTACTTC,CASSFLGTGQETQYF
TRBV7-8,TRBJ2-7,.,TRBD1,TGTGCCAGCAGACGACAGGGGACCTACCTGGAGCAGTACTTC,CASRRQGTYLEQYF
TRBV7-2,TRBJ1-1,.,TRBD1,TGTGCCAGCAGCCTCCGGGACAGGGGCAACACTGAAGCTTTCTTT,CASSLRDRGNTEAFF
TRBV6-1,TRBJ1-4,.,.,TGTGCCAGCAGTGAAACGGTTAATGAAAAACTGTTTTTT,CASSETVNEKLFF
TRBV30,TRBJ1-2,.,TRBD1,TGTGCCTGGATTGGTGGACAGGGATGGGGAGGCTACACCTTC,CAWIGGQGWGGYTF
TRBV4-3,TRBJ1-1,.,.,TGCGCCAGCAGCCAAGACCCATGGCAGGAAGCTTTCTTT,CASSQDPWQEAFF
TRBV15,TRBJ2-7,many,.,TGTGCCACCAGCAGAAAGGGAAGGGGTGGGGCCTACGAGCAGTACTTC,CATSRKGRGGAYEQYF
TRBV4-2,TRBJ2-1,.,TRBD2,TGTGCCAGCAGCCAAGAAGTTGCGGGAGGGCTTAGCTCCTACAATGAGCAGTTCTTC,CASSQEVAGGLSSYNEQFF
TRBV24-1,TRBJ1-2,.,.,TGTGCCACCAGTGATCCCGGGGGATTCGGCTACACCTTC,CATSDPGGFGYTF
TRBV19,TRBJ2-5,.,TRBD1,TGTGCCAGTAGTAGACAGGGCAGTGGGACCCAGTACTTC,CASSRQGSGTQYF
TRBV5-1,TRBJ1-2,.,TRBD1,TGCGCCAGCAGCTTGAGTAACAGGGGAAACTATGGCTACACCTTC,CASSLSNRGNYGYTF
TRBV28,TRBJ1-6,.,.,TGTGCCAGCAGTTTAGGCACCCTCTCCTATAATTCACCCCTCCACTTT,CASSLGTLSYNSPLHF
TRBV4-2,TRBJ1-5,.,TRBD1,TGTGCCAGCAGCCAGGGACAGGGCAATCAGCCCCAGCATTTT,CASSQGQGNQPQHF
TRBV19,TRBJ1-4,.,.,TGTGCCAGTAGTATTGGGGAGAGGGCAACTAATGAAAAACTGTTTTTT,CASSIGERATNEKLFF
TRBV24-1,TRBJ1-2,.,TRBD1,TGTGCCACCAGTGCGGGACAGTGGAGCGGCTACACCTTC,CATSAGQWSGYTF
TRBV27,TRBJ2-1,.,.,TGTGCCAGCAGTTTAAGTCTGACTAGTTACAATGAGCAGTTCTTC,CASSLSLTSYNEQFF